This is a list of T cell receptor beta chains from one sample in a study of shared clonotypes between healthy human individuals. The table came from immunoSEQ multiplex PCR; TCRdb's copy has only in-frame clones and leaves some out. Of 2,500,000 or so clones listed, around 94% are singletons. Sequences were obtained from naive CD4+ T cells sorted from blood. Source of these receptors: a young man in good health. The CDR3 runs from the conserved cysteine through the conserved F or W. Each record gives: D gene, V gene, J gene, CDR3 DNA, CDR3 protein. A D gene is named only where the DNA matches it firmly.

D: TRBD2
V: TRBV19
J: TRBJ2-5
DNA: TGTGCCAGTTCCCCACTAGCGCAATTACCACAAGAGACCCAGTACTTC
CDR3: CASSPLAQLPQETQYF

D: NA
V: TRBV7-2
J: TRBJ1-4
DNA: TGTGCCAGCAGCTTAGTTCTGTCAACTAATGAAAAACTGTTTTTT
CDR3: CASSLVLSTNEKLFF

D: NA
V: TRBV28
J: TRBJ2-7
DNA: TGTGCCAGCCTCTCAGGGGGGACTCCTATCCGGGGCGAGCAGTACTTC
CDR3: CASLSGGTPIRGEQYF

D: NA
V: TRBV7-2
J: TRBJ1-2
DNA: TGTGCCAGCAGCTCCGCAGTAAGCTATGGCTACACCTTC
CDR3: CASSSAVSYGYTF

D: TRBD1
V: TRBV29-1
J: TRBJ1-1
DNA: TGCAGCGCAATGACAGGGGCGGATGGGACTGAAGCTTTCTTT
CDR3: CSAMTGADGTEAFF

D: NA
V: TRBV6-5
J: TRBJ2-7
DNA: TGTGCCAGCAGTTACGGCTCGGGAGAAGGATACGAGCAGTACTTC
CDR3: CASSYGSGEGYEQYF

D: TRBD1
V: TRBV9
J: TRBJ2-2
DNA: TGTGCCAGCAGCGCTACCGGGACAGTGAACACCGGGGAGCTGTTTTTT
CDR3: CASSATGTVNTGELFF

D: NA
V: TRBV6-1
J: TRBJ2-3
DNA: TGTGCCAGCAGTCACGCGTTGGGAACAGATACGCAGTATTTT
CDR3: CASSHALGTDTQYF

D: TRBD1
V: TRBV18
J: TRBJ2-3
DNA: TGTGCCAGCTCATCACAGGGGTTGTCTTCAGATACGCAGTATTTT
CDR3: CASSSQGLSSDTQYF

D: NA
V: TRBV28
J: TRBJ1-2
DNA: TGTGCCAGCAGTTTGGGGGCCTCCTCTAACTATGGCTACACCTTC
CDR3: CASSLGASSNYGYTF

D: TRBD1
V: TRBV5-5
J: TRBJ1-4
DNA: TGTGCCAGCAGCGTCGGGACAGCGGAAAATGAAAAACTGTTTTTT
CDR3: CASSVGTAENEKLFF

D: NA
V: TRBV7-9
J: TRBJ2-1
DNA: TGTGCCAGCAGCTTAGCTGGAGCGGCGTATGAGCAGTTCTTC
CDR3: CASSLAGAAYEQFF

D: TRBD1
V: TRBV10-1
J: TRBJ2-5
DNA: TGCGCCAGCAGTGAGGGAACCGGGACAGGCGTGGACACCCAGTACTTC
CDR3: CASSEGTGTGVDTQYF